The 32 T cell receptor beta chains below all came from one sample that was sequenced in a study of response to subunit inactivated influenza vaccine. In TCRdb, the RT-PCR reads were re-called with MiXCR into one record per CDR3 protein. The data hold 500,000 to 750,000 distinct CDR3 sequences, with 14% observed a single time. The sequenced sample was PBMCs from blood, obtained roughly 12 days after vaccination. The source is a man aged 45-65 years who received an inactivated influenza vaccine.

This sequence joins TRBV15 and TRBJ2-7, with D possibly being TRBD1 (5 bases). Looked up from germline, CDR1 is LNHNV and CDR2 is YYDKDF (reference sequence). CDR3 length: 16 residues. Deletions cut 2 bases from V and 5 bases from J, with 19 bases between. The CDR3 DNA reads TGTGCCACCAGCAGATCCTCCCTTTGGGGCGGCCACGAGCAGTACTTC. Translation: CATSRSSLWGGHEQYF. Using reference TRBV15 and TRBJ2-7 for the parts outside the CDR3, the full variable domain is DAMVIQNPRYQVTQFGKPVTLSCSQTLNHNVMYWYQQKSSQAPKLLFHYYDKDFNNEADTPDNFQSRRPNTSFCFLDIRSPGLGDTAMYLCATSRSSLWGGHEQYFGPGTRLTVT.

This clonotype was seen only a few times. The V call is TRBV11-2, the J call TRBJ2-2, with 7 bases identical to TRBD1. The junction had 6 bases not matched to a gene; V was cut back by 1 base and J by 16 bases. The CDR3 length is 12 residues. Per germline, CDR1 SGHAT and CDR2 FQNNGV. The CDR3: CASSLAIGTAFF. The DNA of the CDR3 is TGTGCCAGCAGCTTAGCAATAGGGACAGCGTTTTTT.

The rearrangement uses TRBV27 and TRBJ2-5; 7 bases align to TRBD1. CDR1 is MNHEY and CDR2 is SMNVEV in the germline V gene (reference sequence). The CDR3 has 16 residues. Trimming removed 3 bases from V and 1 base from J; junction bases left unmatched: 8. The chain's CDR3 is CASSLAAGGIQETQYF. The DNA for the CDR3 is TGTGCCAGCAGTTTGGCGGCAGGGGGAATCCAAGAGACCCAGTACTTC.

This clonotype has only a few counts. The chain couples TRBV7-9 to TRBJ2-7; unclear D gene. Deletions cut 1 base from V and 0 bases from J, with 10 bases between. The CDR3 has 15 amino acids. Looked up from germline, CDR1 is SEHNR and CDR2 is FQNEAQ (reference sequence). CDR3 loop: CASSLDIRSSYEQYF. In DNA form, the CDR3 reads TGTGCCAGCAGCTTAGATATCAGGAGCTCCTACGAGCAGTACTTC.

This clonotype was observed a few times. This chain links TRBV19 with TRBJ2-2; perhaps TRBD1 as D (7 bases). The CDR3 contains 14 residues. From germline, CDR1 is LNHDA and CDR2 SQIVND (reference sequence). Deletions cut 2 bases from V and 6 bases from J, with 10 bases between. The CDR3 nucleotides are TGTGCCAGTAGTATAAGGAGGGGGCCCGGGGAGCTGTTTTTT. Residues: CASSIRRGPGELFF.

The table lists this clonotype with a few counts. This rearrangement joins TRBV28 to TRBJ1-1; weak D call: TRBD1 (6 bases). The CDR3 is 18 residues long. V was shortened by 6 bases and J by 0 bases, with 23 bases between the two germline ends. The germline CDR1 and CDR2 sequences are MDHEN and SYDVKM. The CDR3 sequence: CASSYHPRTAKMNTEAFF. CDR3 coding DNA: TGTGCCAGCAGCTACCACCCCCGGACAGCCAAAATGAACACTGAAGCTTTCTTT.

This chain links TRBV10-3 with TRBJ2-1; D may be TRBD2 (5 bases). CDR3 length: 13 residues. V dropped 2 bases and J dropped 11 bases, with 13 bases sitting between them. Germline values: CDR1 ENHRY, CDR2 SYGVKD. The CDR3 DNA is TGTGCCATCAGTGAGGGGCCGGGGATCAAGCAGTTCTTC. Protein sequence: CAISEGPGIKQFF.

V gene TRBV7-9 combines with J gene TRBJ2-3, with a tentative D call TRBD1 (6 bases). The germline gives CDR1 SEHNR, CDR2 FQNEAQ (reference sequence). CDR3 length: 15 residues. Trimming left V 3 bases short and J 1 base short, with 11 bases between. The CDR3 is CASSFLTGGTDTQYF. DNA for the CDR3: TGTGCCAGCAGCTTCCTGACAGGAGGCACAGATACGCAGTATTTT. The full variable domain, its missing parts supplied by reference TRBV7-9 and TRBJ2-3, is DTGVSQNPRHKITKRGQNVTFRCDPISEHNRLYWYRQTLGQGPEFLTYFQNEAQLEKSRLLSDRFSAERPKGSFSTLEIQRTEQGDSAMYLCASSFLTGGTDTQYFGPGTRLTVL.

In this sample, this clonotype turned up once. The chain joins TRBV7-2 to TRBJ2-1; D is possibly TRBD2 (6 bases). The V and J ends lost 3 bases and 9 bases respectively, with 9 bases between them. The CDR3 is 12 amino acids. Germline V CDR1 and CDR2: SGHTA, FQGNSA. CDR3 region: CASSLERAEQFF. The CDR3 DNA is TGTGCCAGCAGCTTGGAGCGGGCTGAGCAGTTCTTC.

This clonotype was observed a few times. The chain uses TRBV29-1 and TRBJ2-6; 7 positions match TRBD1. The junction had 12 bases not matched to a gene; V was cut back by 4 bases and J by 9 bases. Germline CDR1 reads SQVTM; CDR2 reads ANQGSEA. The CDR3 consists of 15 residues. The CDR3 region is CSVAGTATSNNVLTF. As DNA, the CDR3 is TGCAGCGTTGCCGGGACAGCGACCTCAAACAACGTCCTGACTTTC.

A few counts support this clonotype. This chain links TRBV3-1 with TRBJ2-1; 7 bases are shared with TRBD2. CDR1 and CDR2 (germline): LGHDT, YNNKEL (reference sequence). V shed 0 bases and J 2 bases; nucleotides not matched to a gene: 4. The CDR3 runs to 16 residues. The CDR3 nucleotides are TGTGCCAGCAGCCAAGATCCCCTAGCGGCCTACAATGAGCAGTTCTTC. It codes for CASSQDPLAAYNEQFF.

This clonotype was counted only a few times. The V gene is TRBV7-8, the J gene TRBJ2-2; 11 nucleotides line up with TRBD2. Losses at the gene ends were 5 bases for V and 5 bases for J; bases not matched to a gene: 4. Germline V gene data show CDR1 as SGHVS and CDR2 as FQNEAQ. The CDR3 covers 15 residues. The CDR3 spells CASSPRTSGTGELFF. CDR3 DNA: TGTGCCAGCAGCCCTCGGACTAGCGGGACCGGGGAGCTGTTTTTT.

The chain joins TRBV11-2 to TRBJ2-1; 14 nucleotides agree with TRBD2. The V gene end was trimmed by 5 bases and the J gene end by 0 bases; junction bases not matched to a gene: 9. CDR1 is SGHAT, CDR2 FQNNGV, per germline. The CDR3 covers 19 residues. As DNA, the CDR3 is TGTGCCAGCAGCACCCGACTAGCGGGGGGGCTGAGCTCCTACAATGAGCAGTTCTTC. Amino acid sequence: CASSTRLAGGLSSYNEQFF.

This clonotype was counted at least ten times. DNA of the CDR3: TGCGCCAGCAGCCGGAGGGTAAACACTGAAGCTTTCTTT. It yields the protein CASSRRVNTEAFF. This rearrangement joins TRBV4-3 to TRBJ1-1, with D uncertain. Per germline, CDR1 LGHNA and CDR2 YSLEER. CDR3 length: 13 residues. Trimming left V 4 bases short and J 2 bases short, with 8 bases between.

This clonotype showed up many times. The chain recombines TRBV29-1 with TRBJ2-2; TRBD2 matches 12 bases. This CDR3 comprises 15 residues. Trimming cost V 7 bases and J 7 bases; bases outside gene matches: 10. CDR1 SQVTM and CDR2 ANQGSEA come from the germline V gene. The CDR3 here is CSAEGLAGRDGELFF. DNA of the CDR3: TGCAGCGCCGAGGGACTAGCGGGCAGGGACGGGGAGCTGTTTTTT.

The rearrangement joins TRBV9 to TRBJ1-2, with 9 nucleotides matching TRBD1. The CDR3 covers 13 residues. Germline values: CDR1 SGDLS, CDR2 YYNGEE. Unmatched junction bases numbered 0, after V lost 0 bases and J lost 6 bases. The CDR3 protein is CASSVGQGDGYTF. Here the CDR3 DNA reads TGTGCCAGCAGCGTAGGACAGGGGGATGGCTACACCTTC.

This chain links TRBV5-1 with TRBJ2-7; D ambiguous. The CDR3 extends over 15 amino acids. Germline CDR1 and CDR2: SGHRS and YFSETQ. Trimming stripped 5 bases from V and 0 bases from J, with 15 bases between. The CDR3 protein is CASSHDFRSSYEQYF. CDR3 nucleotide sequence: TGCGCCAGCAGTCATGACTTTAGAAGCTCCTACGAGCAGTACTTC.

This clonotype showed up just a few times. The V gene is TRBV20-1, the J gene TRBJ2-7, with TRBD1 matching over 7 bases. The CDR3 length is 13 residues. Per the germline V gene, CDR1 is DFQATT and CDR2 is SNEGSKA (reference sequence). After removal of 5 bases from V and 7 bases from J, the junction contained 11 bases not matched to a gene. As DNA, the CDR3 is TGCAGTGCTCCAAGACAGGGAACAGGAGAGCAGTACTTC. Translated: CSAPRQGTGEQYF.

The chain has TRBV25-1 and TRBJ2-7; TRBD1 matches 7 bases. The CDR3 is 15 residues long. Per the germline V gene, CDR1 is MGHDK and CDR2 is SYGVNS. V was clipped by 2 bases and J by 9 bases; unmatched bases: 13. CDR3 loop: CASSEGTAGIRRQYF. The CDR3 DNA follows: TGTGCCAGCAGTGAAGGGACAGCTGGCATACGGCGGCAGTACTTC.

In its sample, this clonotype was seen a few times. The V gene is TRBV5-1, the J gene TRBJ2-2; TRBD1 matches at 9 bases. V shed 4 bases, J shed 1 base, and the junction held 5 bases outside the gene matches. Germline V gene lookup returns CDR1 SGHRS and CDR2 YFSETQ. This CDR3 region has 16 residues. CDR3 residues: CASSKDRGRNTGELFF. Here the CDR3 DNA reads TGCGCCAGCAGCAAGGACAGGGGCCGGAACACCGGGGAGCTGTTTTTT.

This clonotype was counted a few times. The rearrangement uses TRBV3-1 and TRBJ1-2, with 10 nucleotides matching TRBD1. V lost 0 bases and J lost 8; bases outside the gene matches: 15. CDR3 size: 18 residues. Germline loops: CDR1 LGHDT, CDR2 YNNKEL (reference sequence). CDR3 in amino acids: CASSQDHKGTGAPSGYTF. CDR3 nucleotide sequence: TGTGCCAGCAGCCAAGATCATAAAGGGACAGGGGCACCTAGCGGCTACACCTTC.

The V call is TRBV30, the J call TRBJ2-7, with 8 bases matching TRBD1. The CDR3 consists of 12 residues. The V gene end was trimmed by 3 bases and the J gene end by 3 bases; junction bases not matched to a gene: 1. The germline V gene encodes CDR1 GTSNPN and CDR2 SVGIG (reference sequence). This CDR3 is CAWSDRGYEQYF. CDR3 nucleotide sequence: TGTGCCTGGAGCGACAGGGGCTACGAGCAGTACTTC.

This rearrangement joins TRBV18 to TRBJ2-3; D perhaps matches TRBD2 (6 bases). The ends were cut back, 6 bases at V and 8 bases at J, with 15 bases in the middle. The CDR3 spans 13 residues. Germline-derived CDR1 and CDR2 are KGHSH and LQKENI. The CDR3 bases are TGTGCCAGCTCTGCACCTGGGGGAGGTACGCAGTATTTT. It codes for CASSAPGGGTQYF. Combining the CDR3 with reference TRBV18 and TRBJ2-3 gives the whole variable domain NAGVMQNPRHLVRRRGQEARLRCSPMKGHSHVYWYRQLPEEGLKFMVYLQKENIIDESGMPKERFSAEFPKEGPSILRIQQVVRGDSAAYFCASSAPGGGTQYFGPGTRLTVL.

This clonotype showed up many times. The CDR3 sequence: CASSYGQSTDTQYF. The DNA of the CDR3 is TGTGCCAGCAGTTACGGACAGAGCACAGATACGCAGTATTTT. The chain combines TRBV6-5 with TRBJ2-3; D is possibly TRBD1 (6 bases). The V end was cut by 2 bases, the J end by 0 bases, with 6 bases between. The CDR3 covers 14 residues. Looked up from germline, CDR1 is MNHEY and CDR2 is SVGAGI.

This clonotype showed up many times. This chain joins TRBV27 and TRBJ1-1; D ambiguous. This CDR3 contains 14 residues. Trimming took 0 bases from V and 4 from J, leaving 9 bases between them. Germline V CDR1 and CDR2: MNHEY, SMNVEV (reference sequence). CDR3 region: CASSLSHRGTEAFF. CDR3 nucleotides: TGTGCCAGCAGTTTATCTCACCGGGGCACTGAAGCTTTCTTT.

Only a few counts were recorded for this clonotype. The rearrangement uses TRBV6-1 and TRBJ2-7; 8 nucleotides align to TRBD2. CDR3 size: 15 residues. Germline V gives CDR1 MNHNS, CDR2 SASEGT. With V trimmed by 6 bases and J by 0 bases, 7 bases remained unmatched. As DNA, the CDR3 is TGTGCCAGCAGCTCACTAGCGGATAGCTCCTACGAGCAGTACTTC. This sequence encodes CASSSLADSSYEQYF.

The CDR3 loop reads CATSRDGEPNTEAFF. The CDR3 coding sequence is TGTGCCACCAGCAGAGACGGCGAGCCCAACACTGAAGCTTTCTTT. The rearrangement uses TRBV15 and TRBJ1-1; D gene ambiguous. This CDR3 has 15 residues. V shed 0 bases and J shed 2 bases, with 10 bases lying between them. Looked up from germline, CDR1 is LNHNV and CDR2 is YYDKDF (reference sequence).

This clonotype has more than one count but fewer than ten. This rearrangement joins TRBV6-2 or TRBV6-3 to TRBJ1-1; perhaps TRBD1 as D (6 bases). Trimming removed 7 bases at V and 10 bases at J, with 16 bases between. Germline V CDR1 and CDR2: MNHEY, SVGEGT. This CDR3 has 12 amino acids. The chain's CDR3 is CASTLGGQGAFF. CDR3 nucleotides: TGTGCCAGCACCCTCGGGGGCCAGGGAGCTTTCTTT.

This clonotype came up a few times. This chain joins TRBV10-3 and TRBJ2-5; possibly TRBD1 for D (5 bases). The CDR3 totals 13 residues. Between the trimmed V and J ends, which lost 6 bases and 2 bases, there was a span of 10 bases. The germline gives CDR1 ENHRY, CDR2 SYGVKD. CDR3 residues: CAISATAQETQYF. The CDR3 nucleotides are TGTGCCATCAGCGCGACAGCTCAAGAGACCCAGTACTTC.

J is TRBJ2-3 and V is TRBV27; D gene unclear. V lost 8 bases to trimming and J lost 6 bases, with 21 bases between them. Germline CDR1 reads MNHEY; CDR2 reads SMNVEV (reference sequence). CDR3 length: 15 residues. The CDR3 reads CASRGWSVGSDTQYF. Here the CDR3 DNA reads TGTGCCAGCCGTGGGTGGAGCGTAGGGTCGGATACGCAGTATTTT.

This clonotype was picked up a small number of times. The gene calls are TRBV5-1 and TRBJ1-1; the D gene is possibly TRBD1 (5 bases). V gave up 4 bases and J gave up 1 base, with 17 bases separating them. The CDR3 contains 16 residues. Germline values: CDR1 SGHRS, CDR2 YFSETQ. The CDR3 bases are TGCGCCAGCAGCCAAAGTCTGGCAGGGCCGAACACTGAAGCTTTCTTT. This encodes CASSQSLAGPNTEAFF.

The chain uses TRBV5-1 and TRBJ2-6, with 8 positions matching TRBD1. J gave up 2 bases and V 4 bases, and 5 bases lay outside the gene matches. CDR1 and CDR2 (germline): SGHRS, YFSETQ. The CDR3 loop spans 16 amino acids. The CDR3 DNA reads TGCGCCAGCAGCCGGACAGGGTTCACTGGGGCCAACGTCCTGACTTTC. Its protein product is CASSRTGFTGANVLTF. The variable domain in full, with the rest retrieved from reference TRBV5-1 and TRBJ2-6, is KAGVTQTPRYLIKTRGQQVTLSCSPISGHRSVSWYQQTPGQGLQFLFEYFSETQRNKGNFPGRFSGRQFSNSRSEMNVSTLELGDSALYLCASSRTGFTGANVLTFGAGSRLTVL.